Listed below are T cell receptor beta chains from one sample, sequenced in a study of shared clonotypes between healthy human individuals. Profiling relied on immunoSEQ multiplex PCR, and the TCRdb table lists in-frame clones only, not all of them. The table includes 850,000 to 1,200,000 clones, about 74% detected once. Material for sequencing was memory CD4+ T cells sorted from blood. The receptors derive from a man between 18 and 35 years old in good health. The CDR3 runs from the conserved cysteine through the conserved F or W. Fields, in order: V gene, J gene, clone size, CDR3 protein. Clone size, where shown, is once, few, many, or a class for clones that have expanded.

TRBV5-1,TRBJ2-6,.,CASSLGGSSGANVLTF
TRBV25-1,TRBJ1-1,few,CASSDARAGGISEAFF
TRBV6-5,TRBJ2-1,.,CASQGGGASYNEQFF
TRBV7-9,TRBJ2-1,.,CASSLAGGRNEQFF
TRBV29-1,TRBJ2-2,.,CSVVEYGRTGELFF
TRBV6-5,TRBJ1-3,.,CASSSGQIFSGNTIYF
TRBV25-1,.,.,CASSVTGSYEQYF
TRBV28,TRBJ1-1,.,CASSTTQGTEAFF
TRBV7-2,TRBJ1-5,.,CASSGQGAGQPQHF
TRBV10-1,TRBJ2-1,.,CASSESDRGSYNEQFF
TRBV27,TRBJ1-5,.,CATSRGTQPQHF
TRBV7-2,TRBJ1-5,few,CASSLGRGRNQPQHF
TRBV6-6,TRBJ2-2,.,CASRIWDRGHTGELFF
TRBV5-5,TRBJ1-5,.,CASSLSGSQPQHF
TRBV2,TRBJ1-2,once,CASTSGEGNYGYTF
TRBV20-1,TRBJ1-2,.,CSAMTGVGYTF
TRBV5-1,TRBJ1-4,.,CASSPTAATNEKLFF
TRBV7-9,TRBJ2-6,.,CASSRRTGASGANVLTF
TRBV5-6,TRBJ2-2,.,CASSLATSPGELFF
TRBV2,TRBJ1-5,many,CASSFGHSNQPQHF
TRBV28,TRBJ1-5,.,CASSPLGQRYQPQHF
TRBV18,TRBJ1-1,.,CASSPGRTEAFF
TRBV7-8,TRBJ2-7,.,CASSMWQGRSEQYF
TRBV2,TRBJ1-1,few,CASSEEASRAFF
TRBV29-1,TRBJ2-3,.,CSVGTGGVGTDTQYF
TRBV5-4,TRBJ1-1,.,CASSPDRYSTEAFF
TRBV5-5,TRBJ2-5,.,CASSLGRPKETQYF
TRBV6-6,TRBJ1-1,.,CASSRQAVNTEAFF
TRBV9,TRBJ2-5,.,CASSVLAGGHGETQYF
TRBV6-1,TRBJ1-3,.,CASSAGIVSGNTIYF
TRBV18,TRBJ2-7,.,CASSPPGLTYEQYF
TRBV5-6,TRBJ1-4,few,CASSLYSATNEKLFF
TRBV5-4,TRBJ1-1,.,CASTIDRYTEAFF
TRBV30,TRBJ1-1,.,CAWSQGALRTEAFF
TRBV28,TRBJ2-5,.,CASSPWTSGGSYQETQYF
TRBV18,TRBJ2-5,.,CASTHGTSGETQYF
TRBV15,TRBJ1-1,once,CATSNFGLANTEAFF
TRBV10-2,TRBJ2-3,.,CASRSSGGTDTQYF
TRBV5-1,TRBJ2-3,.,CASSLRTGREDTQYF
TRBV11-2,TRBJ1-2,.,CASSFTGDSYGYTF
TRBV9,TRBJ2-1,.,CASSVTSGEFNEQFF
TRBV7-2,TRBJ1-6,.,CASSLAGGSPLHF
TRBV5-1,TRBJ2-5,.,CASTAFIGKETQYF
TRBV7-2,TRBJ1-5,few,CASSLVGGNQPQHF
TRBV6-5,TRBJ2-7,.,CASSYSGRGQYEQYF
TRBV7-3,TRBJ1-6,.,CASREFGGSYNSPLHF
TRBV29-1,TRBJ2-7,.,CSVSPDGYEQYF
TRBV6-5,TRBJ1-3,.,CASSYSRRSGNTIYF
TRBV11-2,TRBJ2-4,.,CASSLAGLGKNIQYF
TRBV7-9,TRBJ1-5,.,CASSLTGTGLYSNQPQHF
TRBV11-2,TRBJ1-2,.,CASSQGGQGMHYGYTF
TRBV7-9,TRBJ2-5,.,CASSLAGGQETQYF
TRBV5-1,TRBJ1-2,.,CASSPGTGGNYGYTF
TRBV7-2,TRBJ2-5,.,CASSRRTAVQTQYF
TRBV5-1,TRBJ1-1,few,CASSPTGAGGAFF
TRBV6-1,TRBJ2-7,.,CASSELGLREQYF
TRBV7-2,TRBJ2-3,.,CASSLRPTPDTQYF
TRBV7-2,TRBJ2-1,.,CASSRAGGGFNEQFF
TRBV6-1,TRBJ1-2,.,CASSEGRGRQGYTF
TRBV5-1,TRBJ2-6,.,CASSLEGFGANVLTF